The T cell receptor beta chain under discussion was sequenced for a study of CD8 T cells in Susac syndrome. General study points: The authors acknowledged that the study's TCR sequencing and HLA analysis involved relatively few individuals.

This CDR3 is built from 14 residues. CDR1 MNHEY and CDR2 SVGEGT come from the germline V gene. The trim removed 1 base at V and 6 bases at J, leaving 3 bases unmatched. TCR beta from blood CD8+ and CD4+ T cells was sequenced. TEMRA cells were enriched by FACS, while CD8+ and CD4+ T cells were obtained through a negative isolation that was performed magnetically. A quantity of roughly 0.5 to 1 ug RNA underwent reverse transcription using random hexamers. Amplification of TCR beta CDR3 was carried out by immunoSEQ multiplex PCR, which covered 54 Vbeta and 13 Jbeta segments. TCRdb re-analysed the immunoSEQ multiplex PCR reads in MiXCR, keeping a single row per CDR3 protein. Counted here are around 300,000 distinct CDR3 sequences, approximately 89% occurring once; the ten biggest clones make up roughly 0.2%. About this clonotype itself: As yet, its antigen is unknown.

This TCR was recovered from a human donor with multiple sclerosis. This chain links TRBV6-2 or TRBV6-3 with TRBJ1-2; 9 bases line up with TRBD1. The sample consisted of CD8+ T cells from PBMCs. The CDR3 DNA sequence: TGTGCCAGCAGTTACTTGGGACAGGGCAATGGCTACACCTTC. Translating gives CASSYLGQGNGYTF.